The sequence of this T cell receptor (beta chain) was determined in a study of identical twins. Looked up from germline, CDR1 is MNHEY and CDR2 is SVGAGI. The V and J ends lost 0 bases and 0 bases respectively, with 19 bases between them. This CDR3 comprises 19 residues. With template switching, a universal primer site was added, and the cDNA carried unique molecular identifiers. A single record per CDR3 protein comes from TCRdb applying MiXCR to the 5' RACE reads. The table has about 890,000 distinct CDR3 sequences, around 12% seen once. This clonotype was picked up a small number of times. This sample was shared with a second study, whose subject was yellow fever vaccine responses in identical twins.

This sequence originates from a woman younger than 30 in good health. What was sequenced was PBMCs. The chain has TRBV6-5 and TRBJ2-3, with D tentatively TRBD1 or TRBD2 (5 bases each). The CDR3 loop is CASSYSRDLLTTSTDTQYF. CDR3 nucleotides: TGTGCCAGCAGTTACTCGAGGGACCTTTTGACTACTAGCACAGATACGCAGTATTTT.